This TCR beta chain is drawn from a study of blood T cell repertoires in COVID-19. Study context: The United States, Italy and Spain provided the acute and convalescent COVID-19 samples. Nucleic acid was either cDNA or gDNA, and it came from T cells, B-cell-depleted T cells, or PBMCs.

The CDR3 totals 11 residues. Losses at the gene ends were 8 bases for V and 4 bases for J; bases not matched to a gene: 1. Looked up from germline, CDR1 is SEHNR and CDR2 is FQNEAQ (reference sequence). Authors' methods: Researchers report that nucleated cell counts were estimated from reference gene primer amplification. The repertoire was sequenced with immunoSEQ multiplex PCR; TCRdb's copy has only in-frame clones and lacks some. The DNA was the basis for D and trimming; V, J and clone size are from that table. This table holds roughly 250,000 clones, under 90% found once. V gene TRBV7-9 combines with J gene TRBJ2-5; 7 nucleotides agree with TRBD2. The sequenced sample was peripheral blood. This clonotype was sampled from a human donor in a cohort sampled during active COVID-19. The CDR3 reads CASGEGETQYF. In DNA form, the CDR3 reads TGTGCCAGCGGGGAGGGAGAGACCCAGTACTTC.